This T cell receptor (beta chain) stems from a study of cytomegalovirus exposure and HLA in healthy donors. Whole-study findings and limits: Previously analyzed data showed that most TCR beta V segments were productive at a frequency of about 87% or about 30%. In vitro data verified a few CMV-associated chains as specific for CMV antigens.

Trimming removed 6 bases at V and 6 bases at J, with 11 bases between. CDR1 and CDR2 (germline): SEHNR, FQNEAQ (reference sequence). This CDR3 has 13 residues. The PCR ran on 60 Vbeta and 13 Jbeta primers. Method: immunoSEQ multiplex PCR; TCRdb's copy keeps in-frame clones and lacks some. The table lists some 190,000 clones, 79% of them singletons. This clone has only one observation. Its antigen is still unknown. Sequenced material: PBMCs. This TCR was sampled from a young woman in good health and CMV-seronegative. V and J are TRBV7-9 and TRBJ2-2; a possible D gene is TRBD2 (5 bases). The CDR3 sequence: CASRPLDAGELFF. CDR3 bases: TGTGCCAGCAGACCACTAGACGCCGGGGAGCTGTTTTTT.